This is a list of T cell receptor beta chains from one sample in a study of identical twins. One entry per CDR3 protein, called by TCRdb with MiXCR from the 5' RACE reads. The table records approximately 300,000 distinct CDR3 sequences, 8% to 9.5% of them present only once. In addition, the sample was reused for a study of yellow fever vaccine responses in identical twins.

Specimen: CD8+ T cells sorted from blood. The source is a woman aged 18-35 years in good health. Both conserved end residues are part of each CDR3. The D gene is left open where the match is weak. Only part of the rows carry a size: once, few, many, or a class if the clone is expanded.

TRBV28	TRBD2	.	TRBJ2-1	TGTGCCAGCCTATTAGCGGGAGCCCACAATGAGCAGTTCTTC	CASLLAGAHNEQFF
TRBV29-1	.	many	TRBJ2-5	TGCAGCGTTGCCGGAATAGCGGAGACCCAGTACTTC	CSVAGIAETQYF
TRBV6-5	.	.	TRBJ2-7	TGTGCCAGCAGTTACGGTTCTACGGAGCTTTACGAGCAGTACTTC	CASSYGSTELYEQYF
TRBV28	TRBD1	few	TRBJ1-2	TGTGCCAGCAGTTTGACAGGGCTTGTCTATGGCTACACCTTC	CASSLTGLVYGYTF
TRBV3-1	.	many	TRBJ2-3	TGTGCCAGCAGCCAAGAGGAGATTGCTAGCACAGATACGCAGTATTTT	CASSQEEIASTDTQYF
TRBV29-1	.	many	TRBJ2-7	TGCAGCGTTGCCTCCAGGCGCTCCTACGAGCAGTACTTC	CSVASRRSYEQYF
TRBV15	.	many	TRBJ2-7	TGTGCCACCAGCAGAGATCAGAGGGGGGGCCAGGAGCAGTACTTC	CATSRDQRGGQEQYF
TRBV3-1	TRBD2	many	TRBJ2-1	TGTGCCAGCAGCCAAGGTTTGGCGGGGGGGCCGAACTACAATGAGCAGTTCTTC	CASSQGLAGGPNYNEQFF
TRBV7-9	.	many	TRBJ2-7	TGTGCCAGCAGCCTAAAATCCTACGAGCAGTACTTC	CASSLKSYEQYF
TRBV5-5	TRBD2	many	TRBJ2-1	TGTGCCAGCAGCTTTCCTAGCGGGACCTACAATGAGCAGTTCTTC	CASSFPSGTYNEQFF
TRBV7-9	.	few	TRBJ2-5	TGTGCCAGCAGCTTAGGGGTGGGAGTGGCGACCCAGTACTTC	CASSLGVGVATQYF
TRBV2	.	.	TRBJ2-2	TGTGCCAGCCAACGGGCGGACACGAACACCGGGGAGCTGTTTTTT	CASQRADTNTGELFF
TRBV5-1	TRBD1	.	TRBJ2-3	TGCGCCAGCAGCGCCCGGGACAGGGTACTCACAGATACGCAGTATTTT	CASSARDRVLTDTQYF
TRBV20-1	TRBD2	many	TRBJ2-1	TGCAGTGCTCCGGACCCCTATAGCGGGAGAGACGGGCAGTTCTTC	CSAPDPYSGRDGQFF
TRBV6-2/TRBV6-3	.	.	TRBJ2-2	TGTGCCAGCAGTTACCCGCCCGGGGAGCTGTTTTTT	CASSYPPGELFF
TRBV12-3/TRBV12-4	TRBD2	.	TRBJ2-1	TGTGCCAGCAGTGGGACTAGCTTGTACAATGAGCAGTTCTTC	CASSGTSLYNEQFF
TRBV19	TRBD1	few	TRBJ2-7	TGTGCCAGTAGTATAGAGAATACAGGGGGAACCTACGAGCAGTACTTC	CASSIENTGGTYEQYF
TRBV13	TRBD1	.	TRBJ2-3	TGTGCCAGCAGCTCCCAGAGACAGGGCCACAAGTATTTT	CASSSQRQGHKYF
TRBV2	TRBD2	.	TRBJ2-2	TGTGCCAGCTGTGGGGGGACTAGCGGGATATTTGACACCGGGGAGCTGTTTTTT	CASCGGTSGIFDTGELFF
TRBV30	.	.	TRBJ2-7	TGTGCCTGGAGTGAAAGGGCATCCTACGAGCAGTACTTC	CAWSERASYEQYF
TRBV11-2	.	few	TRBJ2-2	TGTGCCAGCAGCCCAGGACAGAGGAACACCGGGGAGCTGTTTTTT	CASSPGQRNTGELFF
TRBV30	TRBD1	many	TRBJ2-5	TGTGCCTGGAGTAAGGGCCCGACAGGGGTGGAGACCCAGTACTTC	CAWSKGPTGVETQYF
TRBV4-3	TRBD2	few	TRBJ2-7	TGCGCCAGCAGCCAAGACCTAGCGGGAGGGGTTTACGAGCAGTACTTC	CASSQDLAGGVYEQYF
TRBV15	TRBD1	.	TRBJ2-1	TGTGCCACCAGCAGAGACCCAGGGACAGGGGCCAATGAGCAGTTCTTC	CATSRDPGTGANEQFF
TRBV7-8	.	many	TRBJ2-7	TGTGCCAGCAGCGAAGGAGGGATAGAAGGGGTATACGAGCAGTACTTC	CASSEGGIEGVYEQYF
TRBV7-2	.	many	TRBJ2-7	TGTGCCAGCAAAATTTACGCGGGTACCCTCTACGAGCAGTACTTC	CASKIYAGTLYEQYF
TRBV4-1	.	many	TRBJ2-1	TGCGCCAGCAGGGAGGGAGGACTTCGGAATGAGCAGTTCTTC	CASREGGLRNEQFF
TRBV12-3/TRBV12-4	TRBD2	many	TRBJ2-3	TGTGCCAGCAGTTTACCCTGGACTAGCGGGAAATTAGATACGCAGTATTTT	CASSLPWTSGKLDTQYF
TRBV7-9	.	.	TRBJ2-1	TGTGCCAGCAGCCCAAGGGTTAAGACAGCTTACAATGAGCAGTTCTTC	CASSPRVKTAYNEQFF
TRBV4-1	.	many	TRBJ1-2	TGCGCCAGCAGCCAAGCCGGGTGGGGCTACACCTTC	CASSQAGWGYTF
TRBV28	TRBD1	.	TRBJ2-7	TGTGCCAGCAGTCGACAGGGGAAGTCCTACGAGCAGTACTTC	CASSRQGKSYEQYF
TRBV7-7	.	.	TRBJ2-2	TGTGCTAGCGGAACTTGGAGCACCGGGGAGCTGTTTTTT	CASGTWSTGELFF
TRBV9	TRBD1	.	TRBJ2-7	TGTGCCAGCAGCGGGGGACAGGGGGGCGAGCAGTACTTC	CASSGGQGGEQYF
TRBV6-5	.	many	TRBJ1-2	TGTGCCAGCAGTTACACACCTAATAATGGCTACACCTTC	CASSYTPNNGYTF
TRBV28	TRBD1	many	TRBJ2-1	TGTGCCAGCAGAAGGGGGCGTGATGAGCAGTTCTTC	CASRRGRDEQFF
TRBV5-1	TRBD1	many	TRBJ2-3	TGCGCCAGCAGCTCCGGGACAGGGGACACAGATACGCAGTATTTT	CASSSGTGDTDTQYF
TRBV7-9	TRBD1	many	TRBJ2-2	TGTGCCAGCAGCTTAGCCGTCGGGACAGCGAACACCGGGGAGCTGTTTTTT	CASSLAVGTANTGELFF
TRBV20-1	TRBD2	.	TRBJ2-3	TGCTGTGCTTCCGGGACTAGCGGGGGGCCGTTCACAGATACGCAGTATTTT	CCASGTSGGPFTDTQYF
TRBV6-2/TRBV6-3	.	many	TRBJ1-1	TGTGCCAGCAGTTACCACGCGGACAGCGATGGTGAAGCTTTCTTT	CASSYHADSDGEAFF
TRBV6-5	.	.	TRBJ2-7	TGTGCCAGCAGTTACGGGACGGGCGCGGCAGAGCAGTACTTC	CASSYGTGAAEQYF